This is a list of T cell receptor beta chains from one sample in a study of CD8+CD57+ T cells in acquired aplastic anemia. Using its own MiXCR run on the reads, TCRdb lists one record per CDR3 protein. The sample has hundreds of thousands of distinct CDR3 sequences, about a third seen once. The sequenced material came from sorted CD4+, CD8+, or CD8+CD57+ T cells (not recorded which) from PBMCs. Receptor source: a human donor with aplastic anemia. Each CDR3 is given with its conserved first and last residue. The D gene is left open where the match is weak. Size tells how often a clone was seen (once, few, many) or the class of an expanded clone, and some rows leave it out.

j_gene	v_gene	abundance	d_gene	CDR3nt	CDR3aa
TRBJ2-7	TRBV11-2	many	TRBD1	TGTGCCAGCAGCTACCAACGACAGGGGATCGGGCAGTACTTC	CASSYQRQGIGQYF
TRBJ1-4	TRBV10-3	NA	TRBD1	TGTGCCAGCAGCCTGGGACAGAATAATGAAAAACTGTTTTTT	CASSLGQNNEKLFF
TRBJ2-1	TRBV11-1	NA	NA	TGTGCCAGCAGCCTCGGACTACTTTCGCGCGAGCAGTTCTTC	CASSLGLLSREQFF
TRBJ2-3	TRBV20-1	NA	TRBD2	TGCAGTGCTAGGGTTCGCATTGCAGCGGGAGGGCAGTATTTT	CSARVRIAAGGQYF
TRBJ1-1	TRBV12-5	NA	NA	TGTGCTGGGCAGGACGGTAGGAACACTGAAGCTTTCTTT	CAGQDGRNTEAFF
TRBJ2-2	TRBV24-1	NA	TRBD2	TGCGCCACCCGGGGACTAGCGAGCACCGGGGAGCTGTTTTTT	CATRGLASTGELFF
TRBJ2-7	TRBV19	NA	NA	TGTGCCAGTAGTATAGGGGCTAGTGGACACTACGAGCAGTACTTC	CASSIGASGHYEQYF
TRBJ2-1	TRBV7-6	NA	NA	TGTGCCAGCAGCTTAGGGGGTAGGGCTGAGCAGTTCTTC	CASSLGGRAEQFF
TRBJ2-7	TRBV10-1	NA	NA	TGCGCCAGCAGTGACCCAATGGGCGAGCAGTACTTC	CASSDPMGEQYF
TRBJ2-7	TRBV10-3	NA	TRBD1	TGTGCCATCAGTGATAGACAGGGCATCTCCTACGAGCAGTACTTC	CAISDRQGISYEQYF
TRBJ2-5	TRBV18	few	NA	TGTGCCAGCTCACCTACCAAGGGGACTGGCGAAGAGACCCAGTACTTC	CASSPTKGTGEETQYF
TRBJ2-7	TRBV5-1	few	TRBD2	TGCGCCAGCAGCTTGGCCTCGGGAGGGTACGAGCAGTACTTC	CASSLASGGYEQYF
TRBJ1-6	TRBV25-1	few	NA	TGTGCCAGCGGGGCTGGCTCACCCCTCCACTTT	CASGAGSPLHF
TRBJ1-2	TRBV6-1	NA	NA	TGTGCCAGCAGTGAAGACGGCAGGAGTAACTATGGCTGCACCTTC	CASSEDGRSNYGCTF
TRBJ1-1	TRBV2	many	TRBD1	TGTGCCAGCAGTGGTTCAGGGGGAGGAGTTGAAGCTTTCTTT	CASSGSGGGVEAFF
TRBJ1-1	TRBV19	NA	TRBD1	TGTGCCAGTAGTATACGGGGGACAGGGGTGATGAACACTGAAGCTTTCTTT	CASSIRGTGVMNTEAFF
TRBJ1-2	TRBV4-3	many	NA	TGCGCCAGCAGCCAAGGGACCCCGTATGGCTACACCTTC	CASSQGTPYGYTF
TRBJ2-7	TRBV20-1	many	TRBD2	TGCAGTGCTAGAGATCGGCTAGCGGGACTTGACGAGCAGTACTTC	CSARDRLAGLDEQYF
TRBJ1-2	TRBV19	NA	NA	TGTGCCAGTAGTATCGGGGGCGAGAATGGCTACACCTTC	CASSIGGENGYTF
TRBJ2-4	TRBV11-1	NA	TRBD1	TGTGCCAGCAGCTGGACAGGGATTGGCAAAAACATTCAGTACTTC	CASSWTGIGKNIQYF
TRBJ1-1	TRBV2	many	NA	TGTGCCAGCAGTGTCGAGACAGTACTCACTGAAGCTTTCTTT	CASSVETVLTEAFF
TRBJ2-1	TRBV20-1	NA	TRBD2	TGCAGTGCTAGGGACGGGAGGCTCTCGAATGAGCAGTTCTTC	CSARDGRLSNEQFF
TRBJ2-2	TRBV2	NA	TRBD2	TGTGCCAGCAGGCCAGCGGGAGTGCACACCGGGGAGCTGTTTTTT	CASRPAGVHTGELFF
TRBJ2-5	TRBV25-1	many	NA	TGTGCCAGCAGTGAATTTGCAGACCAAGAGACCCAGTACTTC	CASSEFADQETQYF
TRBJ2-3	TRBV12-3/TRBV12-4	NA	NA	TGTGCCAGCAGTTTTGGGGTCCAATCGAGGAAGTATTTT	CASSFGVQSRKYF
TRBJ1-5	TRBV20-1	once	NA	TGCAGTGCTAGAGATAACCCCGAGCATTTT	CSARDNPEHF
TRBJ2-7	TRBV5-6	few	NA	TGTGCCAGCAGTCAGGACGCCTACGAGCAGTACTTC	CASSQDAYEQYF
TRBJ2-7	TRBV4-2	NA	TRBD2	TGTGCCAGCAGCCAAGGGACTAGCGGGGGCAACTACGAGCAGTACTTC	CASSQGTSGGNYEQYF
TRBJ2-3	TRBV29-1	many	NA	TGCATAGTGGGAACAGATACGCAGTATTTT	CIVGTDTQYF
TRBJ1-3	TRBV4-1	NA	TRBD1	TGCGCCAGCAGCCAAGGCCCCCAGGGGGCCACTGGAAACACCATATATTTT	CASSQGPQGATGNTIYF
TRBJ2-4	TRBV2	many	NA	TGTGCCAGCAGTGAATCGGCACCCCGTGGGTCCATTCAGTACTTC	CASSESAPRGSIQYF
TRBJ1-4	TRBV7-2	NA	NA	TGTGCCAGCACCCCTTCGTGGTCCACGGGTGAAAAACTGTTTTTT	CASTPSWSTGEKLFF
TRBJ2-7	TRBV11-1	many	NA	TGTGCCAGCAGCGTCCGGACCGGGGAAGGGTACGAGCAGTACTTC	CASSVRTGEGYEQYF
TRBJ2-1	TRBV7-9	few	NA	TGTGCCAGCACAAGGGACAACTCCTACAATGAGCAGTTCTTC	CASTRDNSYNEQFF
TRBJ2-3	TRBV4-2	once	TRBD2	TGTGCCAGCAGCCCAACTAGCGGCCATCAGACAGGTACGCAGTATTTT	CASSPTSGHQTGTQYF
TRBJ1-2	TRBV4-2	NA	TRBD1	TGTGCCAGCAGCCTGGGGGGACAGACAAGTTTTAATGGCTGCACCTTC	CASSLGGQTSFNGCTF
TRBJ1-4	TRBV19	NA	NA	TGTGCCAGTAGTAGACGACAGGCGACACATGAAAAACTGTTTTTT	CASSRRQATHEKLFF
TRBJ1-2	TRBV5-1	many	TRBD1	TGCGCCAGCAGCACGGACAGGGCGACCTATGGCTACACCTTC	CASSTDRATYGYTF
TRBJ1-5	TRBV20-1	many	NA	TGCAGTGCTAGTCTCACTCCCTTTAGCAATCAGCCCCAGCATTTT	CSASLTPFSNQPQHF
TRBJ2-1	TRBV10-2	few	NA	TGTGCCAGCAGCGCCCTTCGTCCCCCGGGCTTTGAGATGAGTGAGCAGTTCTTC	CASSALRPPGFEMSEQFF
TRBJ1-1	TRBV20-1	few	TRBD1	TGCAGTGCTAGTCAGGGGGGGCCTGCCACTGAAGCTTTCTTT	CSASQGGPATEAFF
TRBJ1-5	TRBV7-8	many	NA	TGTGCCAGCAGCACCCTTGCGGTGTTACGGGACGGCAATCAGCCCCAGCATTTT	CASSTLAVLRDGNQPQHF
TRBJ2-1	TRBV9	NA	TRBD2	TGTGCCAGCAGCGTAGAGGGCGGGAGGGGATACAATGAGCAGTTCTTC	CASSVEGGRGYNEQFF
TRBJ1-1	TRBV11-1	NA	TRBD1	TGTGCCAGCAGCTTCATAGGGCAGGGGGCCTTAATCCCTGAAGCTTTCTTT	CASSFIGQGALIPEAFF
TRBJ1-4	TRBV20-1	few	TRBD1	TGCAGTGCCATTTTGGGACAGGGGTTCGTAAAACTGTTTTTT	CSAILGQGFVKLFF
TRBJ1-2	TRBV29-1	many	NA	TGCAGCGCCTCCGGGACCCTACAACATTATGGCCACACCTTC	CSASGTLQHYGHTF
TRBJ1-3	TRBV4-3	few	NA	TGCGCCAGCAGCCAAGAGTTCGGCCTTGGCTCTGGAAACACCATATATTTT	CASSQEFGLGSGNTIYF
TRBJ1-5	TRBV27	NA	TRBD1	TGTGCCAGCAGTCCGCGACAGGGGCCCCTTCTTTTCAATCAGCCCCAGCATTTT	CASSPRQGPLLFNQPQHF
TRBJ1-2	TRBV29-1	NA	NA	TGCAGCGTTGACCCGGTCAGGGCAGGGAGCTATGGCTACACCTTC	CSVDPVRAGSYGYTF
TRBJ2-7	TRBV9	many	NA	TGTGCCAGCAGCCCAGGGTCTGGGGAGAACGAGCAGTACTTC	CASSPGSGENEQYF
TRBJ2-1	TRBV20-1	NA	NA	TGCAGTGCTAGTCGACAGTACAATGAGCAGTTCTTC	CSASRQYNEQFF
TRBJ2-1	TRBV2	many	TRBD1	TGTGCCAGCAGTGCGGGACAGGGGACCTACAATGAGCAGTTCTTC	CASSAGQGTYNEQFF
TRBJ1-6	TRBV12-3/TRBV12-4	many	NA	TGTGCCAGCAGTTCTGAGGACCTTTCACCCCTCCACTTT	CASSSEDLSPLHF